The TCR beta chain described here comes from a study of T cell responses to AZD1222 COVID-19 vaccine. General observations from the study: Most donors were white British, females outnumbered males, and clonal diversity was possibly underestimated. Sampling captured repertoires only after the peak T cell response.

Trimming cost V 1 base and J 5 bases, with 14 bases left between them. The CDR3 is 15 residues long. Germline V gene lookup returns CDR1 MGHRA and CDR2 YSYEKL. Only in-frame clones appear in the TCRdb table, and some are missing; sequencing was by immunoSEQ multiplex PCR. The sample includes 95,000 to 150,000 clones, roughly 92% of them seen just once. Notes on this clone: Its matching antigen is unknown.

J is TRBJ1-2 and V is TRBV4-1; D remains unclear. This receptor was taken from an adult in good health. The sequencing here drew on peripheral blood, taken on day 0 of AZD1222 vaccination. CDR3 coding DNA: TGCGCCAGCAGCCAAGGAGGCCCGCGTGGATATGGCTACACCTTC. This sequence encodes CASSQGGPRGYGYTF.